Listed here is a single TCR beta chain. This specimen comes from a study of blood T cell repertoires in COVID-19. The wider study: Researchers got acute and convalescent COVID-19 samples from the United States, Italy and Spain.

Participant reports of clinical history set cohort assignment. Original processing methods: Amplification with reference gene primers provided the estimates of nucleated cell counts. Profiling relied on immunoSEQ multiplex PCR, and the TCRdb table lists in-frame clones only, not all of them. V and J calls and clone size are those listed in that table; D and trimming were worked out from the DNA. The sample includes roughly 190,000 clones, more than 65% of them seen just once. Trimming at V came to 5 bases and at J to 6 bases, leaving 5 bases not matched to a gene. The V gene's germline CDR1 is MNHEY and CDR2 SVGAGI. The CDR3 contains 14 residues.

The specimen sequenced was PBMCs or T cells enriched from blood (not recorded which). The chain carries TRBV6-5 and TRBJ1-5; 9 nucleotides match TRBD1. The receptor's source is a woman aged 45-65 years with acute COVID-19. The CDR3 DNA is TGTGCCAGCAGTAGTACAGGGGGCGGTCAGCCCCAGCATTTT. Amino acid sequence: CASSSTGGGQPQHF.